This T cell receptor beta chain derives from a study of blood T cell repertoires in COVID-19. The overall study: The study drew acute and convalescent COVID-19 samples from the United States, Italy and Spain. PBMCs, B-cell-depleted T cells, or T cells were the source of the cDNA or gDNA that made up the material.

In the authors' methods: For nucleated cells, counts were estimated from reference gene primer amplification. Some clones are missing from TCRdb's copy, which holds only in-frame ones; the method was immunoSEQ multiplex PCR. V and J calls and clone size are copied from that table; D and trimming were computed from the DNA. Here the sample spans 60,000 or so clones, about nine tenths being singletons. Germline V lookup: CDR1 MNHEY, CDR2 SVGAGI. The germline V and J ends were trimmed by 0 bases and 3 bases, with 15 bases remaining between them. The CDR3 loop spans 16 amino acids. The clonotype comes from a human donor with active COVID-19. The donor label of this sample is uncertain. The J gene is TRBJ2-7, the V gene TRBV6-5; TRBD2 might be the D (6 bases). Sequenced input: peripheral blood. The CDR3, as DNA: TGTGCCAGCAGTTACTCGTACCCCGCGGAGGGCTACGAGCAGTACGTC. It encodes CASSYSYPAEGYEQYV.